The 25 T cell receptor beta chains listed next were all sequenced from one sample in a study of blood T cell repertoires in COVID-19. Produced via immunoSEQ multiplex PCR; TCRdb's table is partial and in-frame only. This table has almost 90,000 clones, 90% appearing once. Sequencing was done on a sample of peripheral blood. These receptors originate from a man younger than 30 with COVID-19, enrolled during active disease.

The chain carries TRBV10-1 and TRBJ2-3; D not certain. This CDR3 spans 16 amino acids. Germline V CDR1 and CDR2: WNHNN, SYGVQD (reference sequence). V was clipped by 4 bases and J by 1 base, with 15 bases between them. CDR3 region: CASSASTRSGTDTQYF. The DNA of the CDR3 is TGCGCCAGCAGTGCTAGTACCCGGTCGGGCACAGATACGCAGTATTTT.

This chain joins TRBV12-3 or TRBV12-4 and TRBJ1-2, with TRBD1 as a possible D gene (6 bases). The CDR3 is 13 residues long. The V end was cut by 3 bases, the J end by 7 bases, with 12 bases between. DNA for the CDR3: TGTGCCAGCAGTTTGCGGACAGCACGTGGCTACACCTTC. Amino acid sequence: CASSLRTARGYTF.

The chain uses TRBV4-1 and TRBJ2-7; D may be TRBD2 (5 bases). Germline CDR1 reads MGHRA; CDR2 reads YSYEKL. Deletions cut 0 bases from V and 0 bases from J, with 12 bases between. The CDR3 loop spans 16 amino acids. DNA for the CDR3: TGCGCCAGCAGCCAAGACGTAATAGCGTTCTCCTACGAGCAGTACTTC. It codes for CASSQDVIAFSYEQYF.

This clone was seen a single time. The genes are TRBV12-3 or TRBV12-4 and TRBJ2-1; no firm D call. Trimming took 5 bases from V and 5 from J, leaving 10 bases between them. The CDR3 is made up of 13 amino acids. This chain's CDR3 is CASSPGLNNEQFF. The CDR3 DNA follows: TGTGCCAGCAGTCCGGGTCTTAACAATGAGCAGTTCTTC.

This clone was counted once. V and J are TRBV28 and TRBJ2-2; TRBD2 agrees at 10 bases. Losses at the gene ends were 6 bases for V and 5 bases for J; bases not matched to a gene: 3. The CDR3 totals 14 residues. The germline V gene encodes CDR1 MDHEN and CDR2 SYDVKM. The DNA for the CDR3 is TGTGCCAGCAGGCTAGCGGGAGATACCGGGGAGCTGTTTTTT. This sequence encodes CASRLAGDTGELFF.

The chain employs TRBV13 and TRBJ1-3; unclear D gene. Germline CDR1 reads PRHDT; CDR2 reads FYEKMQ (reference sequence). Trimming shortened V by 1 base and J by 0 bases, and 7 bases separated the two germline ends. The CDR3 length is 15 residues. The CDR3 region is CASSLVLSSGNTIYF. CDR3 nucleotides: TGTGCCAGCAGCTTAGTACTATCCTCTGGAAACACCATATATTTT.

The genes are TRBV27 and TRBJ2-7; 7 positions match TRBD1. With 6 bases clipped from V and 2 bases from J, the junction kept 7 bases outside the gene matches. The CDR3 is 14 amino acids. Germline CDR1 is MNHEY and CDR2 is SMNVEV (reference sequence). The CDR3 DNA reads as TGTGCCAGCAGCCGGACAGGAGATCCCTACGAGCAGTACTTC. Its protein product is CASSRTGDPYEQYF.

Details on this clone: Other DNA variants within this sample encode the same CDR3. This rearrangement joins TRBV9 to TRBJ2-1; a possible D gene is TRBD2 (5 bases). CDR3 length: 11 amino acids. Between the trimmed V and J ends, which lost 3 bases and 10 bases, there was a span of 8 bases. Germline assignment: CDR1 SGDLS and CDR2 YYNGEE. The CDR3 sequence is CASSATGEQFF. The CDR3 DNA reads as TGTGCCAGCAGCGCGACGGGAGAGCAGTTCTTC.

This chain uses TRBV5-1 with TRBJ1-1; D remains ambiguous. V shed 0 bases and J shed 8 bases, with 14 bases lying between them. This CDR3 contains 14 residues. From germline, CDR1 is SGHRS and CDR2 YFSETQ. This CDR3 is CASSLESAESEAFF. CDR3 bases: TGCGCCAGCAGCTTGGAAAGTGCGGAGTCGGAAGCTTTCTTT.

In the case of this clone: One end of the junction is discordant with germline, which a read error may explain. V usage is TRBV6-6 and J usage is TRBJ1-4; 8 bases agree with TRBD1. This CDR3 comprises 14 residues. Germline loops: CDR1 MNHNY, CDR2 SVGAGI (reference sequence). CDR3 residues: CASSSDRGDEKLLF. The CDR3 nucleotides read TGTGCCAGCAGTTCCGACAGGGGAGATGAAAAACTGCTTTTT.

V usage is TRBV6-5 and J usage is TRBJ1-4, with D possibly matching TRBD1 (5 bases). Germline CDR1 and CDR2: MNHEY and SVGAGI. The CDR3 runs 14 residues. Trimming took off 5 bases at V and 8 bases at J, with 15 bases between the two ends. The CDR3 here is CASSPRTSSEKLFF. The CDR3 DNA reads as TGTGCCAGCAGTCCACGGACAAGCTCCGAAAAACTGTTTTTT.

This clone has just a few counts. Other DNA sequences in this sample translate to the same CDR3. The chain joins TRBV12-3 or TRBV12-4 to TRBJ1-1; weak D call: TRBD1 (5 bases). The CDR3 is 13 residues long. V shed 5 bases and J shed 0 bases, with 7 bases lying between them. CDR3 coding DNA: TGTGCCAGCAGTCTGACAGTGAACACTGAAGCTTTCTTT. Its translation is CASSLTVNTEAFF.

The chain couples TRBV4-3 to TRBJ2-7, with 8 nucleotides matching TRBD1. V shed 0 bases, J shed 6 bases, and the junction held 10 bases outside the gene matches. Looked up from germline, CDR1 is LGHNA and CDR2 is YSLEER. The CDR3 runs to 16 residues. CDR3 nucleotides: TGCGCCAGCAGCCAAGACCCAGGGACAGGTGGCTCCGAGCAGTACTTC. This codes for CASSQDPGTGGSEQYF.

This clone came up a few times. The genes are TRBV5-4 and TRBJ2-5, with TRBD1 matching 8 bases. V was clipped by 3 bases and J by 3 bases; unmatched bases: 7. The CDR3 loop spans 15 amino acids. Germline V gene data show CDR1 as SGHNT and CDR2 as YYREEE (reference sequence). The CDR3 here is CASSSTGAAEETQYF. The DNA of the CDR3 is TGTGCCAGCAGCTCGACAGGGGCGGCGGAAGAGACCCAGTACTTC.

The CDR3 sequence: CASSSEGGSSYEQYF. The CDR3 DNA follows: TGTGCCAGCTCATCAGAGGGGGGGTCCTCCTACGAGCAGTACTTC. V and J are TRBV18 and TRBJ2-7; D possibly corresponds to TRBD2 (7 bases). V was clipped by 5 bases and J by 0 bases, with 14 bases between them. CDR3 length: 15 residues. The V gene's germline CDR1 is KGHSH and CDR2 LQKENI.

The V gene is TRBV11-2, the J gene TRBJ1-2; D may be TRBD1 (5 bases). This CDR3 has 13 amino acids. Trimming stripped 1 base from V and 6 bases from J, with 9 bases between. The germline V gene has CDR1 SGHAT and CDR2 FQNNGV. DNA of the CDR3: TGTGCCAGCAGCTTAGGGGGGAGGGATGGCTACACCTTC. Translating gives CASSLGGRDGYTF.

The chain has TRBV27 and TRBJ2-2; a weak D match, TRBD1 (6 bases). Germline V CDR1 and CDR2: MNHEY, SMNVEV (reference sequence). The CDR3 is made up of 19 amino acids. The V and J ends lost 9 bases and 1 base respectively, with 27 bases between them. CDR3 residues: CASRNLGGTLIWNTGELFF. CDR3 in DNA: TGTGCCAGTAGGAACTTAGGGGGAACATTAATTTGGAACACCGGGGAGCTGTTTTTT.

V usage is TRBV12-3 or TRBV12-4 and J usage is TRBJ1-2; no clear D. V was pared by 3 bases and J by 6 bases, with 11 bases between. The CDR3 has 13 residues. CDR3 bases: TGTGCCAGCAGTTTTGGAAACAGAAATGGCTACACCTTC. It encodes CASSFGNRNGYTF.

The chain recombines TRBV7-8 with TRBJ2-5; D remains ambiguous. The CDR3 totals 18 residues. V gave up 1 base and J gave up 5 bases, with 23 bases separating them. The V gene's germline CDR1 is SGHVS and CDR2 FQNEAQ. CDR3 region: CASSLVYGAFRAGETQYF. The CDR3 DNA is TGTGCCAGCAGCTTAGTATACGGAGCGTTCCGAGCTGGGGAGACCCAGTACTTC.

This chain links TRBV24-1 with TRBJ1-5; D gene uncertain. V dropped 4 bases and J dropped 10 bases, with 10 bases sitting between them. The CDR3 runs 12 residues. Looked up from germline, CDR1 is KGHDR and CDR2 is SFDVKD. In nucleotides, the CDR3 is TGTGCCACCAGTGAGAATGGGCGCCCCCAGCATTTT. It yields the protein CATSENGRPQHF.

V usage is TRBV15 and J usage is TRBJ1-5, with 8 bases matching TRBD1. The CDR3 loop spans 15 amino acids. In germline, CDR1 is LNHNV, CDR2 YYDKDF (reference sequence). V lost 5 bases, J lost 0 bases, and 3 bases stayed unmatched. The chain's CDR3 is CATSWDRTSNQPQHF. The CDR3 DNA reads as TGTGCCACCAGCTGGGACAGGACTAGCAATCAGCCCCAGCATTTT.

This chain joins TRBV4-3 and TRBJ1-6; no definite D call. V lost 0 bases and J 7 bases, leaving 10 bases between the germline ends. This CDR3 has 15 amino acids. Per germline, CDR1 LGHNA and CDR2 YSLEER. DNA for the CDR3: TGCGCCAGCAGCCAAGATCAGGCCCGAAATTCACCCCTCCACTTT. Translating gives CASSQDQARNSPLHF.

The chain employs TRBV19 and TRBJ1-5, with 8 nucleotides matching TRBD1. The J segment lost 3 bases and the V segment lost 5 bases, leaving 3 bases of the junction unmatched. The CDR3 is made up of 14 amino acids. Germline CDR1 reads LNHDA; CDR2 reads SQIVND (reference sequence). CDR3 in amino acids: CASSLQGDNQPQHF. In DNA form, the CDR3 reads TGTGCCAGTAGTTTACAGGGGGACAATCAGCCCCAGCATTTT.

V is TRBV9 and J is TRBJ2-1; 11 bases line up with TRBD2. Per germline, CDR1 SGDLS and CDR2 YYNGEE. With 0 bases clipped from V and 10 bases from J, the junction kept 9 bases outside the gene matches. This CDR3 comprises 16 residues. The CDR3 loop is CASSVGGTSGGREQFF. The CDR3 DNA follows: TGTGCCAGCAGCGTAGGAGGGACTAGCGGCGGACGGGAGCAGTTCTTC.

The CDR3 reads CASSILSRGTDTQYF. The CDR3 DNA reads as TGTGCCAGTAGTATTTTGTCCAGGGGCACAGATACGCAGTATTTT. The V and J genes are TRBV19 and TRBJ2-3; weak D call: TRBD1 (5 bases). V was trimmed by 3 bases and J by 1 base, leaving 11 bases between them. This CDR3 has 15 residues. The germline CDR1 and CDR2 sequences are LNHDA and SQIVND (reference sequence).